These 26 T cell receptor beta chains share one sample of origin, sequenced in a study of blood T cell repertoires in COVID-19. This table comes from immunoSEQ multiplex PCR, and its TCRdb copy is limited to in-frame clones, with some not included. Among 57,000 or so clones, roughly 86% were seen once, and the ten largest hold around 13%. Sequences were obtained from peripheral blood. The receptors derive from a human donor in a cohort sampled during active COVID-19.

This clone was seen just once. This chain uses TRBV4-1 with TRBJ2-3; 8 positions agree with TRBD1. V shed 4 bases, J shed 3 bases, and the junction held 9 bases outside the gene matches. Germline lookup yields CDR1 MGHRA and CDR2 YSYEKL. The CDR3 loop spans 16 amino acids. The CDR3 DNA sequence: TGCGCCAGCAGCCGATCCACAGGGGGGAGGACAGATACGCAGTATTTT. It specifies CASSRSTGGRTDTQYF.

The chain is built from TRBV6-5 and TRBJ2-1; 9 bases agree with TRBD1. The CDR3 loop spans 15 amino acids. The V and J ends lost 6 bases and 3 bases, in that order; junction bases with no gene match: 6. Germline assignment: CDR1 MNHEY and CDR2 SVGAGI. CDR3 residues: CASRPDRGGYNEQFF. CDR3 DNA: TGTGCCAGCAGGCCCGACAGGGGGGGCTACAATGAGCAGTTCTTC.

The chain has TRBV7-9 and TRBJ2-2, with D perhaps TRBD2 (6 bases). Germline V gives CDR1 SEHNR, CDR2 FQNEAQ (reference sequence). Trimming took off 2 bases at V and 5 bases at J, with 9 bases between the two ends. This CDR3 region has 14 residues. CDR3 in amino acids: CASSLSGATGELFF. DNA for the CDR3: TGTGCCAGCAGCTTATCGGGAGCAACCGGGGAGCTGTTTTTT.

The chain recombines TRBV11-2 with TRBJ1-6; possibly TRBD1 for D (5 bases). The CDR3 extends over 15 amino acids. Trimming removed 0 bases from V and 9 bases from J, with 12 bases in between. Germline lookup yields CDR1 SGHAT and CDR2 FQNNGV. CDR3 DNA: TGTGCCAGCAGCTTAGAGCGGGGGGTCGGTTCACCCCTCCACTTT. Residues: CASSLERGVGSPLHF.

The chain is built from TRBV6-5 and TRBJ2-7; 9 bases line up with TRBD1. The CDR3 has 14 residues. CDR1 and CDR2 (germline): MNHEY, SVGAGI. V dropped 3 bases and J dropped 4; count of bases not matched to a gene: 4. CDR3 sequence (DNA): TGTGCCAGCAGTTATACAGGACAGGGGTACGAGCAGTACTTC. It specifies CASSYTGQGYEQYF.

The V call is TRBV6-5, the J call TRBJ2-7; TRBD2 matches 13 bases. Per the germline V gene, CDR1 is MNHEY and CDR2 is SVGAGI. The CDR3 loop spans 13 amino acids. V dropped 6 bases and J dropped 11; count of bases not matched to a gene: 7. The CDR3 here is CASRGGLAGDKYF. The CDR3 DNA follows: TGTGCCAGCAGAGGAGGACTAGCGGGAGACAAGTACTTC.

The rearrangement links TRBV19 to TRBJ1-2; TRBD1 might be the D (5 bases). The V gene's germline CDR1 is LNHDA and CDR2 SQIVND (reference sequence). The CDR3 runs 15 residues. The V and J ends lost 6 bases and 1 base respectively, with 15 bases between them. The DNA for the CDR3 is TGTGCCAGTAGCAAAAGGGACTCTGGTAACTATGGCTACACCTTC. It translates to CASSKRDSGNYGYTF.

This clone was detected only once. The chain is built from TRBV5-1 and TRBJ2-7; D is uncertain. Trimming removed 1 base from V and 5 bases from J, with 13 bases in between. Per the germline V gene, CDR1 is SGHRS and CDR2 is YFSETQ. This CDR3 has 14 residues. The CDR3 DNA sequence: TGCGCCAGCAGCTTGAGTACATGGCAAAACGAGCAGTACTTC. As protein: CASSLSTWQNEQYF.

The chain has TRBV25-1 and TRBJ2-4, with TRBD2 matching over 12 bases. The CDR3 totals 18 residues. Germline values: CDR1 MGHDK, CDR2 SYGVNS. After removal of 5 bases from V and 0 bases from J, the junction contained 8 bases not matched to a gene. As DNA, the CDR3 is TGTGCCAGCAGTTCTAGCGGGAGGGCCTATTTAGCCAAAAACATTCAGTACTTC. Translating gives CASSSSGRAYLAKNIQYF.

The gene calls are TRBV5-8 and TRBJ2-5, with TRBD2 as a possible D gene (6 bases). The CDR3 sequence is 14 residues long. Germline loops: CDR1 SGHTS, CDR2 YDEGEE. V lost 0 bases and J lost 4, with 10 bases in between. The CDR3 DNA sequence: TGTGCCAGCAGCTTGGCCGCGGGACGAGAGACCCAGTACTTC. Amino acids: CASSLAAGRETQYF.

This clone was seen more than once but under ten times. The rearrangement joins TRBV7-9 to TRBJ1-2; D may be TRBD1 (5 bases). V was trimmed by 0 bases and J by 4 bases, leaving 9 bases between them. The germline V gene has CDR1 SEHNR and CDR2 FQNEAQ (reference sequence). This CDR3 has 14 residues. This CDR3 is CASSLAGGSYGYTF. The CDR3 nucleotides are TGTGCCAGCAGCTTAGCGGGGGGGAGCTATGGCTACACCTTC.

This clone was seen a handful of times. This rearrangement joins TRBV19 to TRBJ2-7; 7 nucleotides line up with TRBD1. The CDR3 consists of 13 residues. The J segment lost 5 bases and the V segment lost 5 bases, leaving 6 bases of the junction unmatched. Germline V gene lookup returns CDR1 LNHDA and CDR2 SQIVND (reference sequence). The CDR3: CASSPSQGHEQYF. The CDR3 nucleotides read TGTGCCAGTAGTCCCTCACAGGGGCACGAGCAGTACTTC. The full variable domain, rest sourced from reference TRBV19 and TRBJ2-7, is DGGITQSPKYLFRKEGQNVTLSCEQNLNHDAMYWYRQDPGQGLRLIYYSQIVNDFQKGDIAEGYSVSREKKESFPLTVTSAQKNPTAFYLCASSPSQGHEQYFGPGTRLTVT.

The chain is built from TRBV12-5 and TRBJ2-4; 7 nucleotides align to TRBD2. Germline V gene lookup returns CDR1 LGHNT and CDR2 FRNRAP. This CDR3 is built from 17 residues. V shed 0 bases and J 4 bases; nucleotides not matched to a gene: 9. CDR3 residues: CASGLVLRAGDKNIQYF. CDR3 coding DNA: TGTGCTAGTGGTTTGGTACTACGTGCGGGAGATAAAAACATTCAGTACTTC.

The chain links TRBV7-3 to TRBJ2-1; no clear D gene. With 1 base removed from V and 7 bases from J, the gap between germline ends came to 8 bases. Germline V gene lookup returns CDR1 SGHTA and CDR2 FQGTGA. The CDR3 totals 13 residues. CDR3 sequence: CASSLRSRNEQFF. CDR3 nucleotide sequence: TGTGCCAGCAGCTTAAGGTCGAGAAATGAGCAGTTCTTC.

Ten or more counts support this clone. CDR3: CASSSIYTKRMGQGGRGYTF. The CDR3 nucleotides read TGTGCCAGCAGTTCCATATATACCAAACGTATGGGACAGGGAGGTAGGGGCTACACCTTC. The chain employs TRBV28 and TRBJ1-2; 9 bases align to TRBD1. The germline V gene has CDR1 MDHEN and CDR2 SYDVKM. V lost 4 bases to trimming and J lost 8 bases; unmatched junction nucleotides: 26. This CDR3 has 20 residues.

This rearrangement joins TRBV5-1 to TRBJ2-1; 13 bases are a match to TRBD2. The CDR3 loop spans 15 amino acids. The germline V gene encodes CDR1 SGHRS and CDR2 YFSETQ. The V and J ends lost 4 bases and 9 bases, in that order; junction bases with no gene match: 7. The CDR3 bases are TGCGCCAGCAGCGCGGGACTAGCGGGACAGGGTGAGCAGTTCTTC. Amino acid sequence: CASSAGLAGQGEQFF.

This clone appeared a few times. The chain joins TRBV5-5 to TRBJ2-7; no clear D. V was trimmed by 2 bases and J by 3 bases, leaving 12 bases between them. This CDR3 has 14 amino acids. CDR1 is SGHKS, CDR2 YYEKEE, per germline (reference sequence). Here the CDR3 DNA reads TGTGCCAGCAGCTTTTTTACAGTAGGCTACGAGCAGTACTTC. This gives the protein CASSFFTVGYEQYF.

The chain carries TRBV28 and TRBJ1-3, with a possible D match to TRBD1 (6 bases). V lost 11 bases and J lost 0, with 14 bases in between. Germline CDR1 is MDHEN and CDR2 is SYDVKM. This CDR3 is 14 amino acids long. The CDR3 region has the DNA TGTGCCGGCACGGGCAGGGGCTCTGGAAACACCATATATTTT. It is translated as CAGTGRGSGNTIYF.

This chain connects TRBV28 to TRBJ2-7, with TRBD2 identical over 10 bases. Germline V gives CDR1 MDHEN, CDR2 SYDVKM. This CDR3 comprises 16 residues. Losses at the gene ends were 5 bases for V and 2 bases for J; bases not matched to a gene: 9. The CDR3 spells CASSDLPSGRAYEQYF. The CDR3 region has the DNA TGTGCCAGCAGTGACCTACCTAGCGGGAGAGCCTACGAGCAGTACTTC.

The count of this clone is one. The chain uses TRBV3-1 (or the pseudogene TRBV3-2) and TRBJ1-3; D is unresolved. Trimming cost V 6 bases and J 0 bases, with 9 bases left between them. There are 14 residues in the CDR3. Germline V gene data show CDR1 as LGHDT and CDR2 as YNNKEL (reference sequence). The CDR3 is CASSRDYSGNTIYF. In DNA form, the CDR3 reads TGTGCCAGCAGTCGGGATTACTCTGGAAACACCATATATTTT.

The chain links TRBV4-3 to TRBJ2-3, with 9 bases fitting TRBD1. This CDR3 has 16 residues. With 4 bases clipped from V and 3 bases from J, the junction kept 8 bases outside the gene matches. Germline values: CDR1 LGHNA, CDR2 YSLEER. This chain's CDR3 is CASSRHRDRETDTQYF. In DNA, the CDR3 is TGCGCCAGCAGCCGGCACCGGGACAGGGAAACAGATACGCAGTATTTT.

The gene calls are TRBV7-3 and TRBJ2-1; perhaps TRBD1 as D (6 bases). This CDR3 has 15 residues. V lost 5 bases, J lost 2 bases, and 13 bases lay in between. Germline assignment: CDR1 SGHTA and CDR2 FQGTGA. DNA for the CDR3: TGTGCCAGCAGCCACGCCGGGACAACCTACAATGAGCAGTTCTTC. It yields the protein CASSHAGTTYNEQFF. The complete variable domain, with remaining parts taken from reference TRBV7-3 and TRBJ2-1, reads GAGVSQTPSNKVTEKGKYVELRCDPISGHTALYWYRQSLGQGPEFLIYFQGTGAADDSGLPNDRFFAVRPEGSVSTLKIQRTERGDSAVYLCASSHAGTTYNEQFFGPGTRLTVL.

This chain connects TRBV9 to TRBJ1-2; D is possibly TRBD1 (5 bases). The CDR3 covers 15 residues. CDR1 and CDR2 (germline): SGDLS, YYNGEE. Deletions cut 2 bases from V and 2 bases from J, with 13 bases between. CDR3 in amino acids: CASSVGGVLNYGYTF. The CDR3 coding sequence is TGTGCCAGCAGCGTCGGGGGGGTGTTGAACTATGGCTACACCTTC. Together with reference TRBV9 and TRBJ1-2, the CDR3 gives the full variable domain: DSGVTQTPKHLITATGQRVTLRCSPRSGDLSVYWYQQSLDQGLQFLIQYYNGEERAKGNILERFSAQQFPDLHSELNLSSLELGDSALYFCASSVGGVLNYGYTFGSGTRLTVV.

V is TRBV6-2 or TRBV6-3 and J is TRBJ2-7, with 10 bases that match TRBD2. V lost 0 bases to trimming and J lost 4 bases; unmatched junction nucleotides: 6. Per the germline V gene, CDR1 is MNHEY and CDR2 is SVGEGT. The CDR3 sequence is 16 residues long. The CDR3 region is CASSYSWTSGGYEQYF. CDR3 nucleotide sequence: TGTGCCAGCAGTTACTCCTGGACTAGCGGAGGTTACGAGCAGTACTTC.

The chain employs TRBV27 and TRBJ2-5; D perhaps matches TRBD2 (7 bases). In germline, CDR1 is MNHEY, CDR2 SMNVEV (reference sequence). With 5 bases removed from V and 4 bases from J, the gap between germline ends came to 20 bases. This CDR3 spans 16 amino acids. The CDR3 sequence: CASSQIPQGGGETQYF. CDR3 DNA sequence: TGTGCCAGCAGTCAAATCCCACAGGGAGGGGGAGAGACCCAGTACTTC.

This sequence joins TRBV7-9 and TRBJ2-2; D unresolved. V was pared by 5 bases and J by 3 bases, with 7 bases between. The germline V gene has CDR1 SEHNR and CDR2 FQNEAQ (reference sequence). The CDR3 contains 13 residues. In DNA form, the CDR3 reads TGTGCCAGCAGCCCTTATTACACCGGGGAGCTGTTTTTT. This encodes CASSPYYTGELFF. Full variable domain (remainder filled in from reference TRBV7-9 and TRBJ2-2): DTGVSQNPRHKITKRGQNVTFRCDPISEHNRLYWYRQTLGQGPEFLTYFQNEAQLEKSRLLSDRFSAERPKGSFSTLEIQRTEQGDSAMYLCASSPYYTGELFFGEGSRLTVL.